The following is a T cell receptor beta chain sequence with its context. What it binds is not known. This entry comes from a study of radiation and T cells in renal cell carcinoma. Study observations and caveats: No pretreatment tumor biopsies were available for baseline clonotypes.

This sample's time point: blood 2 weeks post-SBRT. Treatment described: 15 Gy SBRT to primary tumor, nephrectomy 4 weeks later. Generated by immunoSEQ multiplex PCR, the TCRdb table keeps only in-frame clones and is missing some. The sample yields approximately 120,000 clones, approximately 85% seen once. The clonotype was recovered from a man over 45 with renal cell carcinoma. This specimen consisted of blood, obtained from a patient whose treatment included radiotherapy and nephrectomy.

Here the CDR3 reads CASSPLGQPNEKLFF. In nucleotides, the CDR3 is TGTGCCAGCAGTCCCCTGGGACAGCCTAATGAAAAACTGTTTTTT. The J gene is TRBJ1-4, the V gene TRBV27, with TRBD1 matching 7 bases. Per germline, CDR1 MNHEY and CDR2 SMNVEV (reference sequence). The V segment lost 5 bases and the J segment 3 bases; nucleotides outside the gene matches: 6. The CDR3 spans 15 residues.